The 6 T cell receptor beta chains presented below share a single source sample, sequenced in a study of patients and donors after allogeneic stem cell transplantation. TCRdb re-analysed the RT-PCR reads in MiXCR, keeping a single row per CDR3 protein. The sample yields about 160,000 distinct CDR3 sequences, about two fifths seen once. The sample was blood, either unsorted or a sorted T cell fraction (not recorded which). These receptors were collected from a human donor who was either an allogeneic HSCT recipient or a stem cell or donor lymphocyte infusion donor (not recorded which). It is not recorded whose cells these are; they may come from a transplant donor.

The sample holds a few counts of this clonotype. The CDR3 loop reads CASSLQEWHQPQHF. DNA for the CDR3: TGTGCCAGCAGCCTACAGGAGTGGCATCAGCCCCAGCATTTT. J is TRBJ1-5 and V is TRBV7-6; perhaps TRBD1 as D (5 bases). Germline V lookup: CDR1 SGHVS, CDR2 FNYEAQ. There are 14 residues in the CDR3. V was shortened by 5 bases and J by 5 bases, with 13 bases between the two germline ends.

There are a few counts of this clonotype. The chain recombines TRBV4-3 with TRBJ2-3; D is undetermined. The CDR3 length is 15 residues. The germline V gene encodes CDR1 LGHNA and CDR2 YSLEER. Trimming removed 0 bases at V and 0 bases at J, with 7 bases between. The CDR3 nucleotides are TGCGCCAGCAGCCAAGATGTCGGAAGCACAGATACGCAGTATTTT. As protein: CASSQDVGSTDTQYF.

This clonotype was found once. The J gene is TRBJ1-3, the V gene TRBV10-3; 7 positions agree with TRBD1. V was pared by 4 bases and J by 5 bases, with 8 bases of the junction left unmatched. The CDR3 is made up of 15 amino acids. The germline gives CDR1 ENHRY, CDR2 SYGVKD. This CDR3 reads CAISAGQVIRNTIYF. The CDR3 nucleotides read TGTGCCATCAGTGCCGGACAGGTTATCAGAAACACCATATATTTT.

J is TRBJ1-2 and V is TRBV29-1; TRBD1 matches 8 bases. Germline V CDR1 and CDR2: SQVTM, ANQGSEA. This CDR3 is built from 14 residues. V shed 0 bases and J 3 bases; nucleotides not matched to a gene: 3. CDR3 residues: CSVEDRTGHYGYTF. The CDR3 bases are TGCAGCGTTGAAGATAGGACAGGGCACTATGGCTACACCTTC. Full variable domain (outside the CDR3, taken from reference TRBV29-1 and TRBJ1-2): SAVISQKPSRDICQRGTSLTIQCQVDSQVTMMFWYRQQPGQSLTLIATANQGSEATYESGFVIDKFPISRPNLTFSTLTVSNMSPEDSSIYLCSVEDRTGHYGYTFGSGTRLTVV.

This sequence joins TRBV12-3 or TRBV12-4 and TRBJ2-1; 13 nucleotides match TRBD2. This CDR3 is built from 15 residues. With V trimmed by 6 bases and J by 7 bases, 6 bases remained unmatched. CDR3 sequence (DNA): TGTGCCAGCAGCCAACTAGCGGGGGGGGCTAATGAGCAGTTCTTC. The encoded protein is CASSQLAGGANEQFF.

V usage is TRBV29-1 and J usage is TRBJ1-1; 8 positions match TRBD1. Germline trimming cut 7 bases from V and 11 bases from J; bases unmatched to any gene: 6. The CDR3 is 10 amino acids. Germline V gives CDR1 SQVTM, CDR2 ANQGSEA. The CDR3 region has the DNA TGCAGCGCCGGACAGGGTAGGGCTTTCTTT. Translated: CSAGQGRAFF.